One and the same sample provided the 26 T cell receptor beta chains below, sequenced in a study. TCRdb recomputed calls from the RT-PCR reads with MiXCR, one row per CDR3 protein. The sample carries more than 600,000 distinct CDR3 sequences, over 12% recorded once. Sequenced input: memory CD4+ T cells from blood. These receptors were taken from a female donor in good health, serving as a healthy control.

The chain is built from TRBV6-2 or TRBV6-3 and TRBJ1-4; 10 bases map to TRBD1. The CDR3 extends over 14 amino acids. Germline V lookup: CDR1 MNHEY, CDR2 SVGEGT. The V segment lost 7 bases and the J segment 8 bases; nucleotides outside the gene matches: 7. CDR3 protein: CASTPGDRGEKLFF. The CDR3 DNA reads TGTGCCAGCACCCCGGGGGACAGGGGAGAAAAACTGTTTTTT.

At least ten counts were recorded for this clonotype. The rearrangement links TRBV6-6 to TRBJ2-5, with 7 bases fitting TRBD2. This CDR3 comprises 14 residues. Looked up from germline, CDR1 is MNHNY and CDR2 is SVGAGI (reference sequence). Unmatched junction bases numbered 12, after V lost 9 bases and J lost 5 bases. CDR3 in amino acids: CASRAWRESETQYF. CDR3 nucleotides: TGTGCCAGTAGAGCTTGGCGGGAGTCTGAGACCCAGTACTTC.

The table lists this clonotype with many counts. The J gene is TRBJ2-7, the V gene TRBV5-1, with 16 bases lining up with TRBD2. The germline V gene encodes CDR1 SGHRS and CDR2 YFSETQ. CDR3 length: 20 amino acids. The ends lost 4 bases at V and 3 bases at J; junction bases unmatched: 16. Here the CDR3 DNA reads TGCGCCAGCAGCCTTCAGGGACTAGCGGGAGGGTCGGGGAGTGGCTACGAGCAGTACTTC. Translating gives CASSLQGLAGGSGSGYEQYF.

This clonotype was found many times. J is TRBJ2-7 and V is TRBV3-1; D not certain. Trimming left V 2 bases short and J 7 bases short, with 9 bases between. The V gene's germline CDR1 is LGHDT and CDR2 YNNKEL (reference sequence). This CDR3 spans 12 amino acids. The CDR3 DNA sequence: TGTGCCAGCAGCCAAAGTCCCCAGGAGCAGTACTTC. Its protein is CASSQSPQEQYF.

This clonotype appeared many times. This rearrangement joins TRBV7-7 to TRBJ2-7; maybe TRBD1 (5 bases). CDR3 length: 15 amino acids. V lost 1 base and J lost 0, with 10 bases in between. The germline V gene has CDR1 SSHAT and CDR2 FNYEAQ (reference sequence). As DNA, the CDR3 is TGTGCCAGCAGCTTAGGTCCAGGGCCCTCCTACGAGCAGTACTTC. This encodes CASSLGPGPSYEQYF. The full variable domain, in which reference TRBV7-7 and TRBJ2-7 provide the parts outside the CDR3, is GAGVSQSPRYKVTKRGQDVTLRCDPISSHATLYWYQQALGQGPEFLTYFNYEAQPDKSGLPSDRFSAERPEGSISTLTIQRTEQRDSAMYRCASSLGPGPSYEQYFGPGTRLTVT.

This clonotype was seen a few times. The chain uses TRBV9 and TRBJ1-1; 7 bases map to TRBD1. CDR3 length: 13 amino acids. V dropped 4 bases and J dropped 4; count of bases not matched to a gene: 4. Germline V gene lookup returns CDR1 SGDLS and CDR2 YYNGEE. The CDR3 nucleotides read TGTGCCAGCAGCACCCCAGGGGGCACTGAAGCTTTCTTT. Its protein product is CASSTPGGTEAFF.

This clonotype was recorded a few times. The chain uses TRBV28 and TRBJ2-7, with TRBD2 matching over 7 bases. CDR1 and CDR2 from the germline V gene are MDHEN and SYDVKM. V lost 2 bases to trimming and J lost 7 bases; unmatched junction nucleotides: 20. CDR3 length equals 18 residues. The CDR3 loop reads CASSLSLGETSWMGEQYF. CDR3 in DNA: TGTGCCAGCAGTTTAAGTTTGGGAGAGACTAGCTGGATGGGGGAGCAGTACTTC.

This clonotype has a handful of counts. V is TRBV12-3 or TRBV12-4 and J is TRBJ2-1; the D gene is possibly TRBD1 (5 bases). Trimming took off 6 bases at V and 0 bases at J, with 15 bases between the two ends. The CDR3 has 16 residues. For the CDR3, the DNA is TGTGCCAGCAGACCGACAGATAAAAGCTCCTACAATGAGCAGTTCTTC. This translates into CASRPTDKSSYNEQFF.

The rearrangement uses TRBV4-1 and TRBJ2-1; D might be TRBD2 (6 bases). Trimming pared 1 base from V and 3 bases from J, leaving 25 bases between. The CDR3 runs 20 residues. In germline, CDR1 is MGHRA, CDR2 YSYEKL. For the CDR3, the DNA is TGCGCCAGCAGCCAAGTTCGAGCTTTTAGCGGAGCCCCATACTACAATGAGCAGTTCTTC. Its translation: CASSQVRAFSGAPYYNEQFF.

At least ten counts were recorded for this clonotype. The V call is TRBV12-3 or TRBV12-4, the J call TRBJ2-4, with 9 bases aligning to TRBD2. This CDR3 contains 16 residues. Trimming at V came to 6 bases and at J to 0 bases, leaving 6 bases not matched to a gene. This CDR3 is CASRKGTSLAKNIQYF. In DNA form, the CDR3 reads TGTGCCAGCAGGAAGGGGACTAGCCTAGCCAAAAACATTCAGTACTTC.

This clonotype has just a few counts. The chain is built from TRBV4-3 and TRBJ1-2; D may be TRBD1 (6 bases). The V end was cut by 3 bases, the J end by 8 bases, with 16 bases between. The germline V gene encodes CDR1 LGHNA and CDR2 YSLEER. The CDR3 sequence is 14 residues long. The CDR3: CASSHDQQGSGYTF. DNA of the CDR3: TGCGCCAGCAGCCATGATCAACAGGGTAGCGGCTACACCTTC.

The chain has TRBV2 and TRBJ2-3; TRBD2 agrees at 8 bases. V dropped 6 bases and J dropped 4; count of bases not matched to a gene: 6. CDR1 is SNHLY and CDR2 is FYNNEI in the germline V gene. The length of the CDR3 is 14 residues. CDR3 DNA sequence: TGTGCCAGCAGGTCGGGGGGGCTCCCAGATACGCAGTATTTT. Protein product: CASRSGGLPDTQYF.

V and J are TRBV4-3 and TRBJ1-3; tentatively, D is TRBD1 (5 bases). V lost 0 bases and J lost 3, with 15 bases in between. This CDR3 contains 17 residues. Per germline, CDR1 LGHNA and CDR2 YSLEER. In DNA, the CDR3 is TGCGCCAGCAGCCAAGATGTAACAGGCGGGCTTGGAAACACCATATATTTT. Translation gives CASSQDVTGGLGNTIYF.

This clonotype was counted at least ten times. The rearrangement links TRBV27 to TRBJ2-7; D perhaps matches TRBD2 (5 bases). The germline V gene has CDR1 MNHEY and CDR2 SMNVEV (reference sequence). V was clipped by 6 bases and J by 1 base, with 10 bases between them. This CDR3 has 13 amino acids. This chain's CDR3 is CASSIRGSYEQYF. CDR3 coding DNA: TGTGCCAGCAGCATTCGGGGATCCTACGAGCAGTACTTC.

Here the CDR3 DNA reads TGTGCCAGTAGTATGGGACTAGCGGGGGCCTACGAGCAGTACTTC. It yields the protein CASSMGLAGAYEQYF. The chain employs TRBV19 and TRBJ2-7; 14 nucleotides agree with TRBD2. Germline V lookup: CDR1 LNHDA, CDR2 SQIVND (reference sequence). Germline trimming cut 3 bases from V and 2 bases from J; bases unmatched to any gene: 0. This CDR3 has 15 residues.

This clonotype was seen only a few times. The rearrangement uses TRBV20-1 and TRBJ1-1; a possible D gene is TRBD1 (6 bases). In germline, CDR1 is DFQATT, CDR2 SNEGSKA (reference sequence). Trimming removed 6 bases from V and 7 bases from J, with 15 bases in between. The CDR3 runs to 12 residues. The CDR3 here is CSAPNRVGEAFF. In nucleotides, the CDR3 is TGCAGTGCCCCAAACAGGGTTGGTGAAGCTTTCTTT.

This clonotype was seen more than once but under ten times. This chain uses TRBV7-2 with TRBJ2-7, with TRBD1 as a possible D gene (6 bases). The CDR3 is made up of 13 amino acids. Trimming shortened V by 7 bases and J by 3 bases, and 13 bases separated the two germline ends. Per the germline V gene, CDR1 is SGHTA and CDR2 is FQGNSA. The CDR3 here is CASTYSGVYEQYF. The CDR3, as DNA: TGTGCCAGCACCTACTCAGGGGTCTACGAGCAGTACTTC.

This clonotype was observed a handful of times. The rearrangement links TRBV11-2 to TRBJ2-1, with 7 bases fitting TRBD2. Germline loops: CDR1 SGHAT, CDR2 FQNNGV. The V segment lost 0 bases and the J segment 13 bases; nucleotides outside the gene matches: 3. This CDR3 has 12 amino acids. The CDR3 spells CASSLDRGDQFF. DNA for the CDR3: TGTGCCAGCAGCTTAGATCGGGGGGACCAGTTCTTC. The full variable domain, in which reference TRBV11-2 and TRBJ2-1 provide the parts outside the CDR3, is EAGVAQSPRYKIIEKRQSVAFWCNPISGHATLYWYQQILGQGPKLLIQFQNNGVVDDSQLPKDRFSAERLKGVDSTLKIQPAKLEDSAVYLCASSLDRGDQFFGPGTRLTVL.

This clonotype was counted ten times or more. This chain uses TRBV29-1 with TRBJ1-2, with D perhaps TRBD1 (5 bases). Germline values: CDR1 SQVTM, CDR2 ANQGSEA. CDR3 size: 11 residues. Trimming cost V 4 bases and J 6 bases, with 9 bases left between them. The CDR3 region is CSVGGDDGYTF. The CDR3 DNA follows: TGCAGCGTTGGAGGGGATGATGGCTACACCTTC.

This clonotype was recorded a few times. V and J are TRBV2 and TRBJ2-2; 9 nucleotides line up with TRBD1. The CDR3 loop spans 14 amino acids. In germline, CDR1 is SNHLY, CDR2 FYNNEI. The V gene end was trimmed by 8 bases and the J gene end by 6 bases; junction bases not matched to a gene: 7. The CDR3: CASQEGQGPGELFF. The CDR3 DNA follows: TGTGCCAGCCAGGAGGGACAGGGTCCCGGGGAGCTGTTTTTT.

V usage is TRBV6-5 and J usage is TRBJ2-5, with D perhaps TRBD1 or TRBD2 (5 bases each). Germline CDR1 reads MNHEY; CDR2 reads SVGAGI. The CDR3 runs to 13 residues. The germline V and J ends were trimmed by 2 bases and 4 bases, with 8 bases remaining between them. The DNA for the CDR3 is TGTGCCAGCAGTTACGTTGGGGGAGAGACCCAGTACTTC. This codes for CASSYVGGETQYF.

The chain couples TRBV5-4 to TRBJ2-3; D may be TRBD2 (6 bases). Per the germline V gene, CDR1 is SGHNT and CDR2 is YYREEE (reference sequence). Trimming shortened V by 0 bases and J by 0 bases, and 11 bases separated the two germline ends. The length of the CDR3 is 16 residues. Written as DNA, the CDR3 is TGTGCCAGCAGCTTGGCCCTAGCGACGAGCACAGATACGCAGTATTTT. Its translation is CASSLALATSTDTQYF.

This clonotype has at least ten counts. The chain uses TRBV20-1 and TRBJ1-6, with 9 bases that match TRBD1. The CDR3 contains 12 residues. The V segment lost 5 bases and the J segment 9 bases; nucleotides outside the gene matches: 2. Germline lookup yields CDR1 DFQATT and CDR2 SNEGSKA (reference sequence). The DNA of the CDR3 is TGCAGTGCTGGACAGGGGTCTTCACCCCTCCACTTT. Protein product: CSAGQGSSPLHF.

This clonotype was counted at least ten times. The J gene is TRBJ2-3, the V gene TRBV5-6, with D possibly being TRBD1 or TRBD2 (5 bases each). Germline V gene sequence: CDR1 SGHDT, CDR2 YYEEEE. The CDR3 totals 13 residues. The V and J ends lost 4 bases and 2 bases respectively, with 8 bases between them. CDR3 residues: CASSRDVTDTQYF. In DNA form, the CDR3 reads TGTGCCAGCAGCCGGGACGTCACAGATACGCAGTATTTT.

This clonotype was seen more than once but under ten times. The rearrangement uses TRBV10-2 and TRBJ2-1; possible D gene TRBD2, 6 bases. CDR1 and CDR2 (germline): WSHSY, SAAADI. V lost 3 bases to trimming and J lost 9 bases, with 18 bases between them. The CDR3 length is 15 residues. The CDR3: CASSEGLALGVEQFF. The CDR3, as DNA: TGCGCCAGCAGTGAAGGTCTAGCGCTGGGAGTTGAGCAGTTCTTC.

This clonotype was counted only a few times. V gene TRBV30 combines with J gene TRBJ1-1; 9 nucleotides match TRBD1. The V segment lost 3 bases and the J segment 0 bases; nucleotides outside the gene matches: 11. CDR1 and CDR2 from the germline V gene are GTSNPN and SVGIG (reference sequence). CDR3 length: 17 amino acids. The CDR3 coding sequence is TGTGCCTGGAGCACCGGGACAGGGACCCATTTGAACACTGAAGCTTTCTTT. This gives the protein CAWSTGTGTHLNTEAFF.